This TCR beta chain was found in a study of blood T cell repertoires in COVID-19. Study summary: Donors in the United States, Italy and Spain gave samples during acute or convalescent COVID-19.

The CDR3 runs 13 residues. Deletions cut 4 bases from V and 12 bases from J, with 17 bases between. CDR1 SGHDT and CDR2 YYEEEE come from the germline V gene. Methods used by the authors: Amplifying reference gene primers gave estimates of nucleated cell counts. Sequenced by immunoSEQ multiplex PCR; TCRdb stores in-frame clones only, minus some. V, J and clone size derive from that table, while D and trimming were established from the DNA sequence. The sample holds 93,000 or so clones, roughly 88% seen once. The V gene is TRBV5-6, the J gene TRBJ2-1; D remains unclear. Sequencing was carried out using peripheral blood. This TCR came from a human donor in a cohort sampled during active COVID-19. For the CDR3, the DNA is TGTGCCAGCAGCGCGGTTTCCCTGCTGAGGCAGTTCTTC. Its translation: CASSAVSLLRQFF.